These 2 T cell receptor beta chains originate from one sample sequenced in a study of CD39 and CD103 CD8 tumor-infiltrating T cells listed by TCRdb under 2018. Library method: the immunoSEQ multiplex PCR assay. This immuneACCESS table, as held by TCRdb, lists in-frame sequences with V and J called but not all clones. Of the missing ones, under half trace to an unresolved V gene in checked studies; the others have no known cause. For this sample there are 1,500 to 2,000 clones; roughly 73% appear just once. The leading ten clones occupy over 30% of the sample. The specimen sequenced was CD39- CD103- CD8+ T cells sorted from the tumor. The sample's cell subset or site, from its label and the paper: CD103-CD39- double-negative CD45RA- CD8 T cells. Receptor source: a human donor with head and neck squamous cell carcinoma.

CDR3 DNA: TGTGCCAGCAGCTCGGAGGGGGCTCAGCCCCAGCATTTT. This gives the protein CASSSEGAQPQHF. The chain has TRBV6-5 and TRBJ1-5; 7 bases agree with TRBD1. The CDR3 length is 13 residues. From germline, CDR1 is MNHEY and CDR2 SVGAGI. V lost 6 bases and J lost 6; bases outside the gene matches: 5.

This clone appeared a single time. This chain's CDR3 is CASSLASGWWEQYF. CDR3 in DNA: TGTGCCAGCAGTTTAGCTAGCGGTTGGTGGGAGCAGTACTTC. The V gene is TRBV28, the J gene TRBJ2-7, with 7 bases fitting TRBD2. J lost 7 bases, V lost 2 bases, and 8 bases had no gene match. Germline CDR1 MDHEN, CDR2 SYDVKM. This CDR3 has 14 amino acids.